Listed below are T cell receptor beta chains from one sample, sequenced in a study of blood T cell repertoires in COVID-19. Using immunoSEQ multiplex PCR, the repertoire was profiled, and TCRdb retains in-frame clones only, with some absent. The sample yields some 50,000 clones, over 80% seen once. The specimen sequenced was peripheral blood. These receptors originate from a human donor in a cohort sampled during active COVID-19. Each CDR3 is given with its conserved first and last residue. D genes are given only for firm matches. Clone size appears in some rows only: once, few, many, or a class for an expanded clone.

v_gene	j_gene	abundance	d_gene	CDR3aa	CDR3nt
TRBV21-1	TRBJ1-1	.	.	CASSKHQGGKYTEAFF	TGTGCCAGCAGCAAACACCAGGGAGGAAAGTACACTGAAGCTTTCTTT
TRBV28	TRBJ2-7	.	.	CASSLFGSSYEQYF	TGTGCCAGCAGTCTATTCGGGTCGTCCTACGAGCAGTACTTC
TRBV5-5	TRBJ2-5	.	TRBD1	CASSLTGSKTQYF	TGTGCCAGCAGCCTGACAGGGTCAAAGACCCAGTACTTC
TRBV5-4	TRBJ1-5	.	.	CASSTDAGPQHF	TGTGCCAGCAGCACAGACGCTGGGCCCCAGCATTTT
TRBV9	TRBJ1-2	few	TRBD1	CASSAGGLGNYGYTF	TGTGCCAGCAGCGCAGGGGGGCTAGGTAACTATGGCTACACCTTC
TRBV5-6	TRBJ2-5	.	TRBD2	CASGLLAGYQETQYF	TGTGCCAGCGGACTGCTAGCGGGGTACCAAGAGACCCAGTACTTC
TRBV14	TRBJ1-4	.	TRBD1	CASSPTGQGRMGEKLFF	TGTGCCAGCAGCCCGACCGGACAGGGAAGAATGGGTGAAAAACTGTTTTTT
TRBV19	TRBJ1-1	.	.	CASDKNTEAFF	TGTGCCAGCGACAAGAACACTGAAGCTTTCTTT
TRBV7-3	TRBJ2-5	.	.	CASSLNRGETQYF	TGTGCCAGCAGCTTAAACCGGGGGGAGACCCAGTACTTC
TRBV9	TRBJ2-7	.	TRBD1	CASSVSAGQGAHEQYF	TGTGCCAGCAGCGTAAGCGCGGGACAGGGGGCCCACGAGCAGTACTTC
TRBV9	TRBJ2-1	.	.	CASSSAASLDAEQFF	TGTGCCAGCAGCAGTGCGGCGAGTTTGGATGCAGAGCAGTTCTTC
TRBV5-4	TRBJ2-3	few	TRBD2	CASSLFASGNGADTQYF	TGTGCCAGCAGCTTGTTTGCTAGCGGGAATGGCGCAGATACGCAGTATTTT
TRBV7-6	TRBJ2-7	.	.	CATTRGGFDEQYF	TGTGCCACGACCAGGGGTGGTTTCGACGAGCAGTACTTC
TRBV5-1	TRBJ2-1	.	TRBD2	CASSPAAGVFNEQFF	TGCGCCAGCAGCCCAGCAGCGGGAGTCTTCAATGAGCAGTTCTTC
TRBV20-1	TRBJ1-2	.	.	CSASNRRPATNYGYTF	TGCAGTGCTAGTAATCGGCGGCCAGCCACTAACTATGGCTACACCTTC
TRBV19	TRBJ1-5	few	.	CASSISPTGNQPQHF	TGTGCCAGTAGTATTAGCCCGACAGGCAATCAGCCCCAGCATTTT
TRBV6-5	TRBJ2-7	.	.	CASLARVSYEQYF	TGTGCCAGCCTTGCACGGGTCTCCTACGAGCAGTACTTC
TRBV7-2	TRBJ2-7	.	TRBD2	CASSARLAGGLYEQYF	TGTGCCAGCAGCGCGCGACTAGCGGGGGGTCTCTACGAGCAGTACTTC
TRBV7-6	TRBJ2-2	once	TRBD2	CASSYGGSGGSGELFF	TGTGCCAGCAGCTACGGTGGTAGCGGGGGGTCCGGGGAGCTGTTTTTT
TRBV9	TRBJ2-7	.	.	CASSVGLGGSYEQYF	TGTGCCAGCAGCGTAGGGCTCGGGGGTTCCTACGAGCAGTACTTC